The sequence of this T cell receptor beta chain was determined in a study of cytomegalovirus exposure and HLA in healthy donors. CDR3 length: 15 amino acids. Trimming pared 4 bases from V and 2 bases from J, leaving 12 bases between. Germline CDR1 and CDR2: SEHNR and FQNEAQ (reference sequence). A note on this clone: Its antigen is not identified.

Findings and limits, study-wide: Being productive about 90% or about 30% of the time was typical of most TCR beta V segments in an earlier analysis. The authors later found HLA-associated TCR beta chains more clonally expanded than equally common others.

The PCR contained 60 Vbeta and 13 Jbeta primers. This table comes from immunoSEQ multiplex PCR, and its TCRdb copy is limited to in-frame clones, with some not included. Of roughly 220,000 clones listed, 80% to 90% are singletons. This sequence originates from a man aged 25 to 40 in good health and CMV-seronegative. The sequenced sample consisted of PBMCs. This rearrangement joins TRBV7-9 to TRBJ1-5, with a weak D call TRBD1 (5 bases). The CDR3 nucleotides read TGTGCCAGCAGCTCAGGGCAGGGTGGCAATCAGCCCCAGCATTTT. This codes for CASSSGQGGNQPQHF.